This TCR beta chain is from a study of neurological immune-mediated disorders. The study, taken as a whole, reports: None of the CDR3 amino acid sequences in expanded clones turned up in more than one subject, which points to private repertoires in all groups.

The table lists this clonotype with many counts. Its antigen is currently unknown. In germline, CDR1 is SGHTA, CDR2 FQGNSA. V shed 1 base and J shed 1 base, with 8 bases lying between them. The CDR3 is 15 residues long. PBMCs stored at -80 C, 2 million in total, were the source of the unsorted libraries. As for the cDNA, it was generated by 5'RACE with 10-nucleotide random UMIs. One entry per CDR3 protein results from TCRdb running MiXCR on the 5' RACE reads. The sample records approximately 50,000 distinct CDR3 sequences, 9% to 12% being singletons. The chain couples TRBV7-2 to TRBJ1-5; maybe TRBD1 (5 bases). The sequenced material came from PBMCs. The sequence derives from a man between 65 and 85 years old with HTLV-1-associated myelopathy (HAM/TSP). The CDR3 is CASSLEGLSNQPQHF. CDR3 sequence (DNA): TGTGCCAGCAGCTTAGAGGGACTAAGCAATCAGCCCCAGCATTTT.